This T cell receptor (beta chain) was obtained from a study of blood T cell repertoires in COVID-19. This CDR3 is built from 15 residues. Germline V gives CDR1 ENHRY, CDR2 SYGVKD. J lost 2 bases, V lost 10 bases, and 11 bases had no gene match. As originally analysed: Reference gene primer amplification gave nucleated cell count estimates. Generated by immunoSEQ multiplex PCR, the TCRdb table keeps only in-frame clones and is missing some. V and J calls and clone size are as listed in that table; D and trimming were resolved from the DNA. The repertoire holds 35,000 to 55,000 clones, with roughly 88% as singletons.

The V and J genes are TRBV10-3 and TRBJ1-2, with 9 bases lining up with TRBD1. The sample comprised peripheral blood. The sequence was obtained from a human donor in a cohort sampled during active COVID-19. The CDR3: CATQSRTGANYGYTF. CDR3 nucleotides: TGTGCCACCCAGAGTAGGACAGGGGCGAACTATGGCTACACCTTC.